These 4 T cell receptor beta chains came from one sample sequenced in a study of vaccination effects on CD4 cells after COVID-19. Expansion with viral peptide pools was applied to antigen-specific CD4+ T cells by the ViraFEST assay prior to sequencing. Following 10 days of culture, CD4+ T cells were isolated. According to the study, vaccine recipients showed no prior SARS-CoV-2 infection and negative nucleocapsid antibodies. These receptors' targets are unknown. The protocol was immunoSEQ multiplex PCR, while the TCRdb copy is restricted to in-frame clones and leaves out a portion. Of 77,000 or so clones in the sample, more than 60% were seen once. The input for sequencing was CD4+ T cells from PBMCs cultured with SARS-CoV-2 spike peptides, taken before COVID-19 vaccination. The source is a human donor who received a COVID-19 vaccine.

The V and J genes are TRBV28 and TRBJ1-1; 7 bases fit TRBD1. This CDR3 comprises 14 residues. Unmatched junction bases numbered 4, after V lost 5 bases and J lost 1 base. The V gene's germline CDR1 is MDHEN and CDR2 SYDVKM. The CDR3 sequence: CASSIHRGNTEAFF. Here the CDR3 DNA reads TGTGCCAGCAGTATTCACAGGGGGAACACTGAAGCTTTCTTT.

This clone was detected a few times. The chain employs TRBV10-1 and TRBJ1-3; D gene uncertain. Looked up from germline, CDR1 is WNHNN and CDR2 is SYGVQD (reference sequence). Trimming stripped 6 bases from V and 0 bases from J, with 6 bases between. This CDR3 spans 13 amino acids. CDR3 amino acids: CASSGNSGNTIYF. In DNA, the CDR3 is TGCGCCAGCAGCGGCAACTCTGGAAACACCATATATTTT.

Concerning this clone: At one end the junction does not follow the germline gene, possibly because of a read error. This sample also contains other DNA sequences that code for the same CDR3. The genes are TRBV4-3 and TRBJ1-6; 11 bases line up with TRBD1. Germline CDR1 LGHNA, CDR2 YSLEER. The CDR3 has 19 residues. CDR3: CASSQKSLPGTGGNSPLHF. CDR3 DNA sequence: TGCGCCAGTAGCCAAAAAAGCCTACCCGGGACAGGGGGTAATTCACCCCTCCACTTT.

This clone has only one observation. The rearrangement uses TRBV11-3 and TRBJ2-1, with 10 bases fitting TRBD2. Germline V CDR1 and CDR2: SGHNT, YENEEA. This CDR3 comprises 15 residues. With V trimmed by 1 base and J by 9 bases, 6 bases remained unmatched. DNA of the CDR3: TGTGCCAGCAGCTTAGCAAGGAGCGGGGGGGGTGAGCAGTTCTTC. Translation gives CASSLARSGGGEQFF.